The 2 T cell receptor beta chains given below trace back to one sample, sequenced in a study of vaccination and CD4 T cells after COVID-19 (dated by TCRdb to 2021 to 2024). For these TCRs, the target antigens are not known. The library relied on PCR. For sequencing, an Illumina iSeq 100 was employed. TCR sequencing of DNA from cultured CD4+ T cells used the Oncomine TCR Beta short-read assay at the Johns Hopkins FTIC core. TCRdb trimmed the raw reads at Q25, called clones with MiXCR and kept productive beta chains. Each entry merges the rows of one CDR3 protein and shows their most common DNA and genes. The table for this sample lists about 14,000 distinct CDR3 sequences; about half of them were counted only once. The ten largest clonotypes hold more than 9% of the sample. In the paper's terms, the treatment or condition label means: roughly 11-day PBMC culture with coronavirus spike peptide pools or control peptides (ViraFEST assay).

The sequencing sample was made of CD4+ T cells from blood, cultured in vitro. The receptors were sampled from a human donor who had recovered from COVID-19.

V and J are TRBV6-4 and TRBJ1-2; D might be TRBD1 (5 bases). V lost 6 bases and J 4 bases, leaving 18 bases between the germline ends. The germline V gene encodes CDR1 MRHNA and CDR2 SNTAGT. This CDR3 has 15 residues. CDR3 bases: TGTGCCAGCAGCACCGGACACGGAATGGGCTATGGCTACACCTTC. Residues: CASSTGHGMGYGYTF.

This clonotype was observed once. The chain joins TRBV4-1 to TRBJ1-4; D is ambiguous. Per germline, CDR1 MGHRA and CDR2 YSYEKL. The CDR3 has 15 amino acids. The V end lost 4 bases, the J end lost 3 bases, and 12 bases lay between the germline ends. The CDR3 loop reads CASSPRLGSNEKLFF. CDR3 in DNA: TGCGCCAGCAGCCCTAGACTGGGGTCTAATGAAAAACTGTTTTTT.